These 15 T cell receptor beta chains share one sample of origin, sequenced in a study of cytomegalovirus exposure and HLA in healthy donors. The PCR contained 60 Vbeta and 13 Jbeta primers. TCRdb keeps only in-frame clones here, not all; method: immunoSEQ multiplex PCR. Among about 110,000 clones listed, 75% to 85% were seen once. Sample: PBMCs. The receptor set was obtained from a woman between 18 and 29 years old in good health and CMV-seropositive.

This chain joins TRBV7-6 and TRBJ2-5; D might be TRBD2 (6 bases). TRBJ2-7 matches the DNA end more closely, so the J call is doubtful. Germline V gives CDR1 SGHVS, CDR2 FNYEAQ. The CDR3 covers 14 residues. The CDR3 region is CASSSLASSYEQYF. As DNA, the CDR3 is TGTGCCAGCAGCTCCCTAGCGAGCTCCTACGAGCAGTACTTC.

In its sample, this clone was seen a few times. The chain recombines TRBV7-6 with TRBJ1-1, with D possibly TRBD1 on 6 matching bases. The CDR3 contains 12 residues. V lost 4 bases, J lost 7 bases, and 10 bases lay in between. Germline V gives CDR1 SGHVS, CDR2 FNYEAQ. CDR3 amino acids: CASSSGQYEAFF. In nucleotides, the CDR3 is TGTGCCAGCAGCTCTGGACAGTATGAAGCTTTCTTT.

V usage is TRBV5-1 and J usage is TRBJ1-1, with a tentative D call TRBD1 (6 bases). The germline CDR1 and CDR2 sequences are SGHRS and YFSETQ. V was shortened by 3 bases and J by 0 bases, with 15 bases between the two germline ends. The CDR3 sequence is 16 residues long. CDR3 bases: TGCGCCAGCAGCTCACAGGGACATCGTGTGAACACTGAAGCTTTCTTT. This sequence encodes CASSSQGHRVNTEAFF.

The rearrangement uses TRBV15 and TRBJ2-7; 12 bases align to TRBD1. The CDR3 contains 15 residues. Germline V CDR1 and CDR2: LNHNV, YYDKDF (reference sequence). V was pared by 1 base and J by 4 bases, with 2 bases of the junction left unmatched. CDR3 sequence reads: CATSRGGQGAYEQYF. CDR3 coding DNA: TGTGCCACCAGCAGAGGGGGACAGGGGGCTTACGAGCAGTACTTC.

Written as DNA, the CDR3 is TGTGCCAGCAGTATCGGTGTAAGCACAGATACGCAGTATTTT. Its translation is CASSIGVSTDTQYF. The rearrangement links TRBV6-1 to TRBJ2-3; no definite D call. The germline V and J ends were trimmed by 5 bases and 0 bases, with 9 bases remaining between them. Germline assignment: CDR1 MNHNS and CDR2 SASEGT. The CDR3 covers 14 residues.

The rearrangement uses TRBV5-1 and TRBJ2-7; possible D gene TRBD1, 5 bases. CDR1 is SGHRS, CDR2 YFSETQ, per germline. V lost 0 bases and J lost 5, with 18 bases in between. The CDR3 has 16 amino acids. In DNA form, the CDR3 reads TGCGCCAGCAGCTTGGGTCAGGGTAATCCGGTTGACGAGCAGTACTTC. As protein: CASSLGQGNPVDEQYF.

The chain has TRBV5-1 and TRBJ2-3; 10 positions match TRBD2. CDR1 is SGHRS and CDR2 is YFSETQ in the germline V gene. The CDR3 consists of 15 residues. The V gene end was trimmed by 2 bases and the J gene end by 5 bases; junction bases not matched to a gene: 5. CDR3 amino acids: CASSLEREGEDTQYF. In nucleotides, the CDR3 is TGCGCCAGCAGCTTAGAGCGGGAGGGGGAAGATACGCAGTATTTT.

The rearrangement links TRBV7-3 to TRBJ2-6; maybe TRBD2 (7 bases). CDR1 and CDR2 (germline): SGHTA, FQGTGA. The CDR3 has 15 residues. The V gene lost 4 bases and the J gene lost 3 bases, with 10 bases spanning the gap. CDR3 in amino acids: CASSSGGLGANVLTF. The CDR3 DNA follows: TGTGCCAGCAGCTCCGGGGGGCTTGGGGCCAACGTCCTGACTTTC.

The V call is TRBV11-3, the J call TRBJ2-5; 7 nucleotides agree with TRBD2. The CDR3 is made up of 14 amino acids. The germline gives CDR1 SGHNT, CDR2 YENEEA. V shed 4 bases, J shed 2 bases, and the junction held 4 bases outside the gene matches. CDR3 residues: CASSSLGLQETQYF. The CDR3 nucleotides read TGTGCCAGCAGCTCCCTGGGACTACAAGAGACCCAGTACTTC.

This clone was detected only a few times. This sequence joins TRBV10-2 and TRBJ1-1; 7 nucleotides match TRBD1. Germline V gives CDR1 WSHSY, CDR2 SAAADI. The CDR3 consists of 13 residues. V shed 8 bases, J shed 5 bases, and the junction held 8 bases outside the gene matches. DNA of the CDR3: TGCGCCAGCCTCACAGGGGATGGAACTGAAGCTTTCTTT. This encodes CASLTGDGTEAFF.

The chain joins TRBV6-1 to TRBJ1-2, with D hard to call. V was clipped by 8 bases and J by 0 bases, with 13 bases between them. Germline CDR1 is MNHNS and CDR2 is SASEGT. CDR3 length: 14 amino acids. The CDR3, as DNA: TGTGCCAGCTGGCAGGTTTCCTCTAACTATGGCTACACCTTC. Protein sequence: CASWQVSSNYGYTF.

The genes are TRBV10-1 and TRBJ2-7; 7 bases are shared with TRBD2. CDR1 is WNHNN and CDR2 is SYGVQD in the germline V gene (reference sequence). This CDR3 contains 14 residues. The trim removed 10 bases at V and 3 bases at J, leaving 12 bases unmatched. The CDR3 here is CATSPRGGSYEQYF. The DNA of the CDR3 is TGCGCCACCTCCCCTCGGGGCGGGAGCTACGAGCAGTACTTC.

CDR3 in amino acids: CASSVENGNEKLFF. CDR3 nucleotides: TGTGCCAGCAGCGTAGAGAACGGTAATGAAAAACTGTTTTTT. The V gene is TRBV9, the J gene TRBJ1-4; D is uncertain. Germline CDR1 and CDR2: SGDLS and YYNGEE. There are 14 residues in the CDR3. The ends were cut back, 0 bases at V and 4 bases at J, with 7 bases in the middle.

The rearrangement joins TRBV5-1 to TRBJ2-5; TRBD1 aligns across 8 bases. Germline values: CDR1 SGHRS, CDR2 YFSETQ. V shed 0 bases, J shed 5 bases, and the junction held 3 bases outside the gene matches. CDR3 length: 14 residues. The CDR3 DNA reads TGCGCCAGCAGCTTGGGACAGGGGAGGGAGACCCAGTACTTC. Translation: CASSLGQGRETQYF.

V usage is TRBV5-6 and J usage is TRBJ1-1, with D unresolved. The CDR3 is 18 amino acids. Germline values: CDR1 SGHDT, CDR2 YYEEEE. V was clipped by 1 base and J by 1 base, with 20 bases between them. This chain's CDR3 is CASSLKWRLGFQNTEAFF. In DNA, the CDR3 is TGTGCCAGCAGCTTGAAGTGGAGGTTGGGGTTTCAGAACACTGAAGCTTTCTTT.